The present T cell receptor (beta chain) was sequenced within a study of T cell clusters in autoimmune cytopenias. The CDR3 contains 15 residues. CDR1 MRHNA and CDR2 SNTAGT come from the germline V gene. Each sample's input was roughly 230 ng genomic DNA, approximately 37,500 genome equivalents. Multiplex touch-down PCR amplified TRB using TRB-A and TRB-B pools in one tube. TCRdb derives one entry per CDR3 protein from the multiplex PCR reads, leaving out DNA. In total, the table holds roughly 4,800 distinct CDR3 sequences. What was sequenced was peripheral blood. This rearrangement joins TRBV6-4 to TRBJ1-4. This receptor was identified in a human donor with an autoimmune cytopenia or autoimmune hepatitis (not recorded which). CDR3 region: CASRDRAGNYEKLFF.